This entry concerns a single T cell receptor (beta chain). The data originate from a study of OX40 agonist ivuxolimab in advanced cancers. Study details: Ivuxolimab was delivered to patients intravenously every 2 weeks at doses spanning 0.01 to 10 mg/kg. Eligibility rules accepted prior anti-PD-1, anti-PD-L1 or anti-CTLA-4 therapy, and over 30% had some. One hepatocellular carcinoma and two cutaneous melanoma patients partially responded.

Produced via immunoSEQ multiplex PCR; TCRdb's table is partial and in-frame only. The profile shows tens of thousands of clones, roughly four fifths of them singletons. Trimming removed 6 bases at V and 8 bases at J, with 11 bases between. The CDR3 extends over 13 amino acids. Germline CDR1 reads MDHEN; CDR2 reads SYDVKM. The starting material was CD4+ or CD8+ T cells sorted from blood, obtained in a trial of the OX40 agonist ivuxolimab. The V and J genes are TRBV28 and TRBJ1-6, with unresolved D. This TCR was recovered from an adult with an advanced solid tumor such as melanoma, head and neck, liver or kidney cancer. The chain's CDR3 is CASSLTTHSPLHF. The CDR3 region has the DNA TGTGCCAGCAGCCTGACGACCCATTCACCCCTCCACTTT.